The sequence of this T cell receptor (beta chain) was determined in a study of blood T cells in healthy people across ages. The sample holds a few counts of this clonotype. CDR3 length: 16 residues. Germline CDR1 SGHRS, CDR2 YFSETQ. Germline trimming cut 5 bases from V and 4 bases from J; bases unmatched to any gene: 13. The second PCR ran roughly 6 to 12 cycles with a sample-barcoded 5' primer and J-beta primers. TCRdb independently ran MiXCR on the 5' RACE reads; one entry per CDR3 protein. The sample has 750,000 to 850,000 distinct CDR3 sequences; roughly 25% are singletons. The sample was also linked to a second study, of T cells of mothers and their children. That work states: Three healthy Caucasian mothers, along with their six children, were the donors. At a rate of approximately 1.4 ug per 15 ul, cDNA synthesis received all of the extracted RNA. M1S, a second-PCR primer, added sample barcodes and 2-4 random nucleotides.

Sample: blood. This TCR was sampled from a boy aged 5-17 years in good health. The chain uses TRBV5-1 and TRBJ2-7, with 9 positions matching TRBD1. For the CDR3, the DNA is TGCGCCAGCAGTCACCCCCTGGGACAGGGTGGATACGAGCAGTACTTC. Translated: CASSHPLGQGGYEQYF.